This T cell receptor beta chain originates from a study of T cells in narcolepsy. General study findings and limits: Same-patient CSF and blood CD4+ T cell clonotypes included HCRT-specific and TRIB2-specific autoreactive ones.

The CDR3 extends over 13 amino acids. V was pared by 0 bases and J by 1 base, with 6 bases between. CDR1 is GTSNPN and CDR2 is SVGIG in the germline V gene (reference sequence). The protocol was immunoSEQ multiplex PCR, while the TCRdb copy is restricted to in-frame clones and leaves out a portion. The sample contains about 34,000 clones, just under 80% of which appear only once. Details on this clone: The target antigen is unknown.

Material: CD45RA- memory CD4+ T cells from PBMCs. The sequence was collected from a human donor with narcolepsy. The genes are TRBV30 and TRBJ1-1; D call uncertain. The CDR3 is CAWSVWGNTEAFF. Here the CDR3 DNA reads TGTGCCTGGAGTGTTTGGGGGAACACTGAAGCTTTCTTT.